A single sample gave rise to the 8 T cell receptor beta chains below, sequenced in a study of chemoradiotherapy in HPV16-positive cancers. Assay: immunoSEQ multiplex PCR; the TCRdb copy retains only in-frame clones and omits some. The profile shows 9,900 or so clones, about 80% of them singletons. The sequencing here drew on tumor tissue, taken from a patient who underwent chemoradiotherapy. These receptors came from a human donor with HPV-associated anogenital cancer.

The chain carries TRBV20-1 and TRBJ1-2, with a possible D match to TRBD1 (5 bases). V lost 5 bases and J lost 9, with 13 bases in between. In germline, CDR1 is DFQATT, CDR2 SNEGSKA (reference sequence). The CDR3 has 11 residues. The CDR3 spells CSAPQGTSYTF. CDR3 nucleotides: TGCAGTGCTCCCCAGGGTACTAGCTACACCTTC.

J is TRBJ1-2 and V is TRBV7-9; D uncertain. Germline V CDR1 and CDR2: SEHNR, FQNEAQ (reference sequence). The V and J ends lost 3 bases and 4 bases respectively, with 15 bases between them. The CDR3 totals 15 residues. As DNA, the CDR3 is TGTGCCAGCAGCTTGAGGTCTGGGGAGGGCTATGGCTACACCTTC. It encodes CASSLRSGEGYGYTF.

The chain joins TRBV7-6 to TRBJ1-2; 10 positions match TRBD1. Germline V gives CDR1 SGHVS, CDR2 FNYEAQ. This CDR3 comprises 14 residues. V gave up 2 bases and J gave up 6 bases; unmatched junction bases: 3. The chain's CDR3 is CASSLSGTGDGYTF. The DNA for the CDR3 is TGTGCCAGCAGCTTATCAGGGACAGGGGATGGCTACACCTTC.

The chain employs TRBV19 and TRBJ2-2; TRBD1 is a possible D gene (6 bases). V lost 4 bases to trimming and J lost 3 bases, with 9 bases between them. Germline assignment: CDR1 LNHDA and CDR2 SQIVND (reference sequence). This CDR3 contains 14 residues. This chain's CDR3 is CASSTRTDTGELFF. The CDR3 DNA sequence: TGTGCCAGTAGTACCCGGACAGACACCGGGGAGCTGTTTTTT.

This clone occurred a few times. The rearrangement uses TRBV10-3 and TRBJ1-2; TRBD1 aligns across 8 bases. The CDR3 is made up of 14 amino acids. Germline loops: CDR1 ENHRY, CDR2 SYGVKD. V was clipped by 7 bases and J by 6 bases; unmatched bases: 10. CDR3 in DNA: TGTGCCATCAATTTTGGGACGGGACAGGATGGCTACACCTTC. Its protein is CAINFGTGQDGYTF.

The CDR3 DNA sequence: TGTGCCAGCAGTGAATCTTCGGGCAGAAACTATGGCTACACCTTC. Encoded protein: CASSESSGRNYGYTF. The chain carries TRBV6-1 and TRBJ1-2; D is unclear. The CDR3 has 15 residues. Trimming stripped 2 bases from V and 2 bases from J, with 12 bases between. CDR1 and CDR2 (germline): MNHNS, SASEGT.

The V and J genes are TRBV2 and TRBJ1-5; D is undetermined. The CDR3 runs to 15 residues. CDR1 is SNHLY and CDR2 is FYNNEI in the germline V gene. V was cut by 5 bases and J by 0 bases, with 11 bases left in between. CDR3 nucleotides: TGTGCCAGCAGTCCACGACATTTTAGCAATCAGCCCCAGCATTTT. It specifies CASSPRHFSNQPQHF.

This clone came up a few times. This chain links TRBV5-1 with TRBJ2-5; D ambiguous. Germline V gives CDR1 SGHRS, CDR2 YFSETQ. The CDR3 consists of 12 residues. With 0 bases removed from V and 5 bases from J, the gap between germline ends came to 5 bases. The CDR3 coding sequence is TGCGCCAGCAGCTTGGAGGGTGAGACCCAGTACTTC. Protein sequence: CASSLEGETQYF.